The present T cell receptor (beta chain) was sequenced within a study of shared clonotypes between healthy human individuals. Study-wide background: Donors had three CD4 naive, three CD4 memory, two CD8 naive and one CD8 memory plate apiece.

Concerning this clone: Its antigen is currently unknown. Other DNA sequences within the sample encode an identical CDR3.

TCRdb keeps only in-frame clones here, not all; method: immunoSEQ multiplex PCR. The data show around 2,000,000 clones, just under 95% seen once. This CDR3 is built from 12 residues. With 4 bases clipped from V and 3 bases from J, the junction kept 0 bases outside the gene matches. Germline V gene data show CDR1 as SNHLY and CDR2 as FYNNEI. CD8 cells regarded as naive lacked CD45RO, were positively chosen for CCR7, and omitted terminally differentiated effector memory CD45RA+ cells. Findings and caveats of the study: Sampling was confined to blood; repertoires within tissues likely differ. Naive CD4 clonotypes overlapped across a handful of donors at 4.5% to 5.5%.

The chain recombines TRBV2 with TRBJ2-7; TRBD1 matches 7 bases. The clonotype comes from a man younger than 35 in good health. The sample consisted of naive CD8+ T cells sorted from blood. CDR3 residues: CASSGDSYEQYF. The CDR3 nucleotides are TGTGCCAGCAGTGGGGACAGCTACGAGCAGTACTTC.